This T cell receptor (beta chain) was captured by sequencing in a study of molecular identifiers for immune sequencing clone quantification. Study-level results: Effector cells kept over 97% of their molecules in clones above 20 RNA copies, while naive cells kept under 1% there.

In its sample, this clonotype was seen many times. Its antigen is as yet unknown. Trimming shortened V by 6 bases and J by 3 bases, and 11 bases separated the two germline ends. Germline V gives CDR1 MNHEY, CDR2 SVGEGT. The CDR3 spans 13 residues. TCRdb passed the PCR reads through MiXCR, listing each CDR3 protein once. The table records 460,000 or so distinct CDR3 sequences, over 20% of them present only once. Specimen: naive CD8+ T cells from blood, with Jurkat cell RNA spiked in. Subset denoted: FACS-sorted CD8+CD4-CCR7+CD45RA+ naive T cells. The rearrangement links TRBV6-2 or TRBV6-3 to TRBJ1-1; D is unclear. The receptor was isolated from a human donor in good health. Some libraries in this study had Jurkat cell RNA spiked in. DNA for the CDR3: TGTGCCAGCAGCCCACTTTGGGACACTGAAGCTTTCTTT. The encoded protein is CASSPLWDTEAFF.